Below, 24 T cell receptor beta chains from the same sample are listed, as sequenced in a study of shared clonotypes between healthy human individuals. CD8 cells regarded as naive lacked CD45RO, were positively chosen for CCR7, and omitted terminally differentiated effector memory CD45RA+ cells. The method was immunoSEQ multiplex PCR; TCRdb's version includes in-frame clones alone and lacks a portion of them. The sample holds about 590,000 clones, 95% to 96% seen once. The material sequenced was naive CD8+ T cells sorted from blood. The source is a woman in her twenties or thirties in good health.

This rearrangement joins TRBV27 to TRBJ2-5, with 9 bases matching TRBD1. Near its end, the DNA agrees better with TRBJ2-7, so the J call may be wrong. The CDR3 is 14 amino acids. Germline lookup yields CDR1 MNHEY and CDR2 SMNVEV (reference sequence). The CDR3 here is CASSQGQGHYEQYF. As DNA, the CDR3 is TGTGCCAGCAGTCAGGGACAGGGACACTACGAGCAGTACTTC.

This clone was detected a few times. CDR3 in DNA: TGTGCCAGCTCAAGTAGGGGACAGGGTGACCAGCCCCAGCATTTT. This codes for CASSSRGQGDQPQHF. The V gene is TRBV28, the J gene TRBJ1-5; 9 nucleotides align to TRBD1. Germline trimming cut 8 bases from V and 7 bases from J; bases unmatched to any gene: 12. Germline CDR1 MDHEN, CDR2 SYDVKM. CDR3 length: 15 amino acids.

The CDR3 here is CASSPVNYGYTF. For the CDR3, the DNA is TGTGCCAGCAGTCCAGTGAACTATGGCTACACCTTC. This chain uses TRBV6-5 with TRBJ1-2; D remains ambiguous. The CDR3 contains 12 residues. The germline V gene has CDR1 MNHEY and CDR2 SVGAGI. Trimming took off 5 bases at V and 2 bases at J, with 6 bases between the two ends.

The gene calls are TRBV5-1 and TRBJ1-2; TRBD1 agrees at 7 bases. Germline CDR1 and CDR2: SGHRS and YFSETQ. V lost 5 bases, J lost 5 bases, and 9 bases stayed unmatched. This CDR3 comprises 14 residues. CDR3 in amino acids: CASRPPGQNYGYTF. The CDR3 DNA follows: TGCGCCAGCAGACCCCCGGGACAGAATTATGGCTACACCTTC.

This clone has only one observation. CDR3 protein: CAWQTGYQETQYF. CDR3 nucleotides: TGTGCCTGGCAAACAGGGTACCAAGAGACCCAGTACTTC. The J gene is TRBJ2-5, the V gene TRBV30; tentative D call: TRBD1 (6 bases). The V end was cut by 5 bases, the J end by 0 bases, with 10 bases between. CDR1 is GTSNPN and CDR2 is SVGIG in the germline V gene (reference sequence). This CDR3 is built from 13 residues.

CDR3 nucleotides: TGTGCCAGCAGCCCGTATTCTAGCGATGAGCAGTTCTTC. This translates into CASSPYSSDEQFF. V gene TRBV5-5 combines with J gene TRBJ2-1; TRBD2 might be the D (6 bases). Germline V CDR1 and CDR2: SGHKS, YYEKEE (reference sequence). V lost 4 bases, J lost 8 bases, and 13 bases lay in between. The CDR3 spans 13 residues.

The rearrangement uses TRBV28 and TRBJ2-7; tentative D call: TRBD2 (5 bases). Looked up from germline, CDR1 is MDHEN and CDR2 is SYDVKM. V lost 5 bases to trimming and J lost 2 bases, with 13 bases between them. CDR3 length equals 14 residues. In nucleotides, the CDR3 is TGTGCCAGCAGTGCGGACTCCGAGGCCTACGAGCAGTACTTC. Residues: CASSADSEAYEQYF.

The chain recombines TRBV5-4 with TRBJ1-1; no reliable D call. Germline assignment: CDR1 SGHNT and CDR2 YYREEE (reference sequence). Trimming shortened V by 2 bases and J by 3 bases, and 11 bases separated the two germline ends. The CDR3 consists of 14 residues. The CDR3 reads CASSLDGGYTEAFF. The CDR3 nucleotides read TGTGCCAGCAGCTTAGATGGCGGGTACACTGAAGCTTTCTTT.

The V call is TRBV7-9, the J call TRBJ2-7, with D maybe TRBD1 (6 bases). CDR1 and CDR2 from the germline V gene are SEHNR and FQNEAQ (reference sequence). V gave up 5 bases and J gave up 3 bases, with 11 bases separating them. This CDR3 is 13 amino acids long. As DNA, the CDR3 is TGTGCCAGCAGCCGTACAGGGTACTACGAGCAGTACTTC. This gives the protein CASSRTGYYEQYF. The full variable domain, its missing parts supplied by reference TRBV7-9 and TRBJ2-7, is DTGVSQNPRHKITKRGQNVTFRCDPISEHNRLYWYRQTLGQGPEFLTYFQNEAQLEKSRLLSDRFSAERPKGSFSTLEIQRTEQGDSAMYLCASSRTGYYEQYFGPGTRLTVT.

This clone was picked up a small number of times. This rearrangement joins TRBV2 to TRBJ1-1; weak D call: TRBD1 (5 bases). V lost 0 bases to trimming and J lost 12 bases, with 14 bases between them. The CDR3 runs to 13 residues. The V gene's germline CDR1 is SNHLY and CDR2 FYNNEI. DNA for the CDR3: TGTGCCAGCAGTGAAGCGGCGGGGGGAATAACTTTCTTT. Its protein product is CASSEAAGGITFF. The complete variable domain, with remaining parts taken from reference TRBV2 and TRBJ1-1, reads EPEVTQTPSHQVTQMGQEVILRCVPISNHLYFYWYRQILGQKVEFLVSFYNNEISEKSEIFDDQFSVERPDGSNFTLKIRSTKLEDSAMYFCASSEAAGGITFFGQGTRLTVV.

V usage is TRBV29-1 and J usage is TRBJ2-3; D gene unclear. Trimming shortened V by 6 bases and J by 3 bases, and 16 bases separated the two germline ends. Germline V gene data show CDR1 as SQVTM and CDR2 as ANQGSEA. This CDR3 region has 14 residues. As DNA, the CDR3 is TGCAGCGTCGCAACACCTATAGCAACAGATACGCAGTATTTT. Translated: CSVATPIATDTQYF.

J is TRBJ2-7 and V is TRBV7-9, with D unresolved. The CDR3 runs to 14 residues. CDR1 SEHNR and CDR2 FQNEAQ come from the germline V gene (reference sequence). V lost 1 base to trimming and J lost 1 base, with 8 bases between them. The CDR3 loop is CASSLVHRSYEQYF. CDR3 nucleotide sequence: TGTGCCAGCAGCTTAGTACATAGGTCCTACGAGCAGTACTTC. Full variable domain (outside the CDR3, taken from reference TRBV7-9 and TRBJ2-7): DTGVSQNPRHKITKRGQNVTFRCDPISEHNRLYWYRQTLGQGPEFLTYFQNEAQLEKSRLLSDRFSAERPKGSFSTLEIQRTEQGDSAMYLCASSLVHRSYEQYFGPGTRLTVT.

The gene calls are TRBV2 and TRBJ2-6; D is ambiguous. Trimming took off 4 bases at V and 8 bases at J, with 6 bases between the two ends. This CDR3 is 12 amino acids long. CDR1 SNHLY and CDR2 FYNNEI come from the germline V gene. In nucleotides, the CDR3 is TGTGCCAGCAGTGTCGGTTCCAACGTCCTGACTTTC. Translating gives CASSVGSNVLTF.

This clone has only one observation. The chain uses TRBV6-1 and TRBJ2-1, with D perhaps TRBD2 (6 bases). Trimming pared 6 bases from V and 9 bases from J, leaving 15 bases between. The CDR3 spans 13 residues. Germline V gene sequence: CDR1 MNHNS, CDR2 SASEGT. Here the CDR3 DNA reads TGTGCCAGCAGAAGGGCGGGATCAATTGAGCAGTTCTTC. It codes for CASRRAGSIEQFF.

On this clone itself: One end of the junction is discordant with germline, which a read error may explain. The rearrangement uses TRBV2 and TRBJ1-4; perhaps TRBD1 as D (6 bases). The CDR3 spans 13 residues. Germline loops: CDR1 SNHLY, CDR2 FYNNEI. The CDR3 coding sequence is TGTACCAGCAGGACAGACACTGCACCGTCGCTGTTTTTT. This sequence encodes CTSRTDTAPSLFF.

This chain uses TRBV4-1 with TRBJ2-7, with 8 positions matching TRBD1. Trimming cost V 6 bases and J 6 bases; bases outside gene matches: 7. Germline assignment: CDR1 MGHRA and CDR2 YSYEKL. The length of the CDR3 is 13 residues. The CDR3 nucleotides read TGCGCCAGCAGACGGACAGGGCTAAGCGAGCAGTACTTC. It yields the protein CASRRTGLSEQYF.

This rearrangement joins TRBV30 to TRBJ2-2; D is ambiguous. The CDR3 loop spans 12 amino acids. Germline assignment: CDR1 GTSNPN and CDR2 SVGIG (reference sequence). V lost 1 base, J lost 6 bases, and 6 bases lay in between. In DNA, the CDR3 is TGTGCCTGGAGTGGAGGTCCCGGGGAGCTGTTTTTT. Residues: CAWSGGPGELFF. Full variable domain (rest looked up from reference TRBV30 and TRBJ2-2): SQTIHQWPATLVQPVGSPLSLECTVEGTSNPNLYWYRQAAGRGLQLLFYSVGIGQISSEVPQNLSASRPQDRQFILSSKKLLLSDSGFYLCAWSGGPGELFFGEGSRLTVL.

This chain joins TRBV7-9 and TRBJ2-1; 12 bases line up with TRBD2. Trimming removed 2 bases from V and 0 bases from J; junction bases left unmatched: 5. CDR1 is SEHNR, CDR2 FQNEAQ, per germline (reference sequence). This CDR3 comprises 18 residues. The CDR3 sequence is CASSLRRTSGVSYNEQFF. For the CDR3, the DNA is TGTGCCAGCAGCTTAAGGAGGACTAGCGGGGTCTCCTACAATGAGCAGTTCTTC.

The chain uses TRBV14 and TRBJ2-7; D gene ambiguous. CDR1 is SGHDN and CDR2 is FVKESK in the germline V gene. This CDR3 contains 14 residues. Trimming cost V 1 base and J 3 bases, with 10 bases left between them. This CDR3 is CASSQVWEDYEQYF. The DNA of the CDR3 is TGTGCCAGCAGCCAAGTTTGGGAAGACTACGAGCAGTACTTC.

The chain combines TRBV28 with TRBJ2-1; 12 positions agree with TRBD2. After removal of 6 bases from V and 1 base from J, the junction contained 7 bases not matched to a gene. CDR1 is MDHEN, CDR2 SYDVKM, per germline. The CDR3 has 17 amino acids. The CDR3 sequence is CASSPRLAGVSYNEQFF. The CDR3 region has the DNA TGTGCCAGCAGCCCAAGACTAGCGGGAGTGTCCTACAATGAGCAGTTCTTC.

The rearrangement uses TRBV27 and TRBJ2-3, with 9 positions matching TRBD1. V trimming: 7 bases; J trimming: 14 bases; junction bases outside the gene matches: 10. Germline assignment: CDR1 MNHEY and CDR2 SMNVEV (reference sequence). CDR3 size: 12 residues. The CDR3, as DNA: TGTGCCAGCACCGGACCGGGACAGGGCTGGTATTTT. Translating it yields CASTGPGQGWYF.

The chain uses TRBV15 and TRBJ2-1; D gene ambiguous. This CDR3 comprises 11 residues. CDR1 and CDR2 (germline): LNHNV, YYDKDF (reference sequence). The germline V and J ends were trimmed by 9 bases and 3 bases, with 6 bases remaining between them. The CDR3 DNA is TGTGCCACAAGGGACTACAATGAGCAGTTCTTC. Translating gives CATRDYNEQFF.

This chain joins TRBV28 and TRBJ2-5, with D perhaps TRBD1 (6 bases). Trimming left V 5 bases short and J 1 base short, with 14 bases between. This CDR3 region has 15 residues. Germline CDR1 MDHEN, CDR2 SYDVKM. In DNA, the CDR3 is TGTGCCAGCAGTCATGGACGACAGGTCCAAGAGACCCAGTACTTC. Translation: CASSHGRQVQETQYF.

The CDR3 is CASSIVGSVVYSNQPQHF. Here the CDR3 DNA reads TGTGCCAGTAGTATAGTTGGGAGTGTGGTTTATAGCAATCAGCCCCAGCATTTT. The gene calls are TRBV19 and TRBJ1-5; D remains unclear. The CDR3 covers 18 residues. V was cut by 1 base and J by 0 bases, with 16 bases left in between. Germline V gene sequence: CDR1 LNHDA, CDR2 SQIVND (reference sequence).